The rows below give T cell receptor beta chains drawn from one sample of a study of brain T cells in children with intractable seizures. TCRdb's copy holds only in-frame clones and misses some; the assay was immunoSEQ multiplex PCR. The sample has 75,000 to 80,000 clones, under 95% seen once. This specimen was peripheral blood, taken at surgery. The receptors derive from a boy younger than two with tuberous sclerosis and intractable seizures. Both conserved end residues are part of each CDR3. D genes are given only for firm matches.

v_call	j_call	cdr3_length	d_call	cdr3_aa
TRBV9	TRBJ1-2	15	TRBD1	CASSEPGQGSYGYTF
TRBV14	TRBJ1-1	15	NA	CASSQDLPRRTEAFF
TRBV6-5	TRBJ2-1	14	NA	CASSPSGVMNEQFF
TRBV27	TRBJ2-5	13	NA	CASSLSLGETQYF
TRBV13	TRBJ2-7	14	NA	CASSLYPGSYEQYF
TRBV18	TRBJ1-4	14	TRBD1	CASSPETGVEKLFF
TRBV23-1	TRBJ1-5	13	NA	CARATAINQPQHF
TRBV2	TRBJ1-2	15	TRBD1	CASSEAPTGTGGYTF
TRBV7-3	TRBJ2-2	14	NA	CASSLNTGLGELFF
TRBV5-6	TRBJ1-2	17	TRBD1	CASSWGTGPQNHYGYTF
TRBV12-3/TRBV12-4	TRBJ2-3	11	NA	CASSREITQYF
TRBV27	TRBJ1-1	13	NA	CASTPIWGTEAFF
TRBV5-1	TRBJ2-3	13	NA	CASTPGITDTQYF
TRBV18	TRBJ1-4	16	NA	CASSPIRGANKEKLFF
TRBV9	TRBJ2-7	17	TRBD2	CASSPAGSGGPSYEQYF
TRBV5-1	TRBJ1-1	15	TRBD1	CASSSTGQMNTEAFF
TRBV10-2	TRBJ2-6	17	TRBD2	CASRRSGGDSGANVLTF
TRBV6-5	TRBJ1-2	13	NA	CASRPDRNYGYTF
TRBV4-1	TRBJ2-3	15	TRBD2	CATAGLAGGRDTQYF
TRBV27	TRBJ2-3	12	NA	CASGEGGDTQYF
TRBV7-7	TRBJ2-2	19	NA	CASSSGNEEGPLNTGELFF
TRBV7-3	TRBJ1-1	18	NA	CASSLFAGEGTPNTEAFF
TRBV5-1	TRBJ1-2	13	NA	CASRTETNYGYTF
TRBV11-2	TRBJ1-1	14	NA	CASSLREGNTEAFF
TRBV19	TRBJ1-2	16	NA	CASSINLGQINYGYTF
TRBV5-1	TRBJ1-5	16	NA	CASRLGQGDSNQPQHF
TRBV2	TRBJ2-4	13	NA	CASSAGAKNIQYF
TRBV25-1	TRBJ1-3	13	NA	CASRRGAENTIYF
TRBV18	TRBJ2-5	15	NA	CASFLGVGLRETQYF
TRBV5-6	TRBJ1-2	15	TRBD1	CASSPGTGANYGYTF
TRBV19	TRBJ1-2	11	NA	CASSTRVGYTF
TRBV13	TRBJ2-5	13	NA	CASSLDHQETQYF
TRBV7-9	TRBJ1-5	15	NA	CASSSSGGGNQPQHF
TRBV27	TRBJ2-7	16	NA	CASSLSRGEASYEQYF
TRBV15	TRBJ2-7	19	NA	CATSRDVAVRGGGSYEQYF
TRBV6-6	TRBJ2-1	14	NA	CASSPGGDHNEQFF
TRBV11-2	TRBJ2-2	17	NA	CASRLVTMTANTGELFF